The clone carrying this T cell receptor beta chain was observed a few times. The data belong to a study of blood T cell repertoires in COVID-19. Study information: Some COVID-19 samples were acute and others convalescent; all came from the United States, Italy and Spain. Sources were T cells, B-cell-depleted T cells, or PBMCs; the material itself was cDNA or gDNA.

Unmatched junction bases numbered 4, after V lost 5 bases and J lost 4 bases. The CDR3 is 14 residues long. Germline-derived CDR1 and CDR2 are SQVTM and ANQGSEA. In the source study's methods: Estimation of nucleated cell counts was performed using reference gene primer amplification. Produced via immunoSEQ multiplex PCR; TCRdb's table is partial and in-frame only. V and J calls and clone size are copied from that table; D and trimming were computed from the DNA. The repertoire includes about 100,000 clones, 88% of them detected once, and roughly 6% sits in the top ten. The chain recombines TRBV29-1 with TRBJ2-3; 12 nucleotides agree with TRBD2. Sequencing used peripheral blood. The TCR sequence derives from a woman aged 55-69 years with acute or convalescent COVID-19. CDR3 residues: CSVLAGGPSDTQYF. Here the CDR3 DNA reads TGCAGCGTTCTAGCGGGAGGGCCCTCAGATACGCAGTATTTT.